Following are 17 T cell receptor beta chains from one sample sequenced in a study of T cells in Graves' hyperthyroidism and ophthalmopathy (dated by TCRdb to the late 2010s). Libraries were made using multiplex PCR. The run used an Illumina HiSeq 2000. Amplification of TCR beta CDR3 regions was carried out from RNA transcripts. For the first round of RT-PCR on the TCR CDR3, the HTBI primer set was used together with the Qiagen OneStep RT-PCR kit. TCRdb trimmed public reads at Q25 via fastp, called clones via MiXCR and kept in-frame beta chains. CDR3 protein sequences are deduplicated, and each keeps its most common genes and DNA. Within this sample are a few hundred thousand distinct CDR3 sequences, with more than 12% of them counted one time only. The ten largest clones take up around a third of the sample. The specimen sequenced was blood. Every receptor here comes from a woman aged 30 to 39 with Graves' hyperthyroidism.

V gene TRBV20-1 combines with J gene TRBJ1-3, with 7 bases that match TRBD1. The CDR3 consists of 14 residues. The V segment lost 2 bases and the J segment 4 bases; nucleotides outside the gene matches: 5. The germline CDR1 and CDR2 sequences are DFQATT and SNEGSKA (reference sequence). In nucleotides, the CDR3 is TGCAGTGCTAGACCGACAGGGATCGGAAACACCATATATTTT. It translates to CSARPTGIGNTIYF.

On this clonotype: A single base separates this from a much larger clone, so it may be a read error. V usage is TRBV12-3 or TRBV12-4 and J usage is TRBJ2-2; 13 bases agree with TRBD2. CDR3 size: 21 residues. V shed 9 bases, J shed 0 bases, and the junction held 19 bases outside the gene matches. For the CDR3, the DNA is TGTGCCAGAAGTACCTTGACTTACGGACTAGCGGGAGTATCGAACACCGGGGAGCTGTTTTTT. Translating it yields CARSTLTYGLAGVSNTGELFF.

This clonotype was seen many times. The J gene is TRBJ2-7, the V gene TRBV28; a possible D gene is TRBD1 (5 bases). CDR1 and CDR2 from the germline V gene are MDHEN and SYDVKM. This CDR3 contains 14 residues. Trimming took 5 bases from V and 5 from J, leaving 16 bases between them. The CDR3 DNA follows: TGTGCCAGCAGTAAATCCCAGGGATTCGACGAGCAGTACTTC. It encodes CASSKSQGFDEQYF.

The V and J genes are TRBV19 and TRBJ2-1; 8 bases fit TRBD2. Germline V CDR1 and CDR2: LNHDA, SQIVND (reference sequence). Germline trimming cut 8 bases from V and 6 bases from J; bases unmatched to any gene: 12. The CDR3 spans 15 residues. The CDR3 here is CASPPGGDPTNEQFF. The CDR3 DNA reads as TGTGCCAGTCCGCCCGGGGGGGACCCCACCAATGAGCAGTTCTTC.

This clonotype was observed at least ten times. The chain carries TRBV9 and TRBJ2-5, with D perhaps TRBD1 (5 bases). Germline assignment: CDR1 SGDLS and CDR2 YYNGEE. The CDR3 has 13 amino acids. V lost 3 bases, J lost 2 bases, and 8 bases lay in between. The CDR3 DNA reads as TGTGCCAGCAGCGGTGGGGCGCAAGAGACCCAGTACTTC. Protein: CASSGGAQETQYF.

The chain has TRBV10-3 and TRBJ1-6, with D maybe TRBD1 (6 bases). The CDR3 totals 20 residues. CDR1 is ENHRY, CDR2 SYGVKD, per germline. V was pared by 7 bases and J by 1 base, with 26 bases between. In DNA, the CDR3 is TGTGCCATCACAAACCATCCGGGGGGCGCCCGGGGGTCCTATAATTCACCCCTCCACTTT. This gives the protein CAITNHPGGARGSYNSPLHF.

Ten or more counts support this clonotype. This chain connects TRBV30 to TRBJ2-5; 11 positions match TRBD2. The CDR3 is made up of 16 amino acids. After removal of 4 bases from V and 3 bases from J, the junction contained 10 bases not matched to a gene. Germline V gene data show CDR1 as GTSNPN and CDR2 as SVGIG (reference sequence). CDR3 region: CAWKRASGRREETQYF. The CDR3 DNA sequence: TGTGCCTGGAAAAGGGCTAGCGGGAGGAGGGAAGAGACCCAGTACTTC.

CDR3 amino acids: CASSHLGTGAYEQYF. CDR3 DNA sequence: TGTGCCAGCAGTCATCTCGGGACAGGTGCCTACGAGCAGTACTTC. V and J are TRBV14 and TRBJ2-7; the match to TRBD1 covers 8 bases. Germline V gene data show CDR1 as SGHDN and CDR2 as FVKESK. The CDR3 sequence is 15 residues long. V lost 6 bases, J lost 2 bases, and 9 bases stayed unmatched.

This clonotype was counted ten times or more. The chain employs TRBV28 and TRBJ1-4, with 7 bases matching TRBD1. The CDR3 has 16 residues. Germline V gene data show CDR1 as MDHEN and CDR2 as SYDVKM. J lost 5 bases, V lost 1 base, and 7 bases had no gene match. The CDR3 sequence: CASSLFRGAGNEKLFF. DNA for the CDR3: TGTGCCAGCAGTTTATTCAGGGGGGCTGGGAATGAAAAACTGTTTTTT.

This clonotype was seen a few times. At one end the junction does not follow the germline gene, possibly because of a read error. V usage is TRBV7-3 and J usage is TRBJ2-7; tentatively, D is TRBD1 or TRBD2 (5 bases each). This CDR3 is built from 15 residues. The V gene's germline CDR1 is SGHTA and CDR2 FQGTGA. CDR3 bases: TGTGCCTGCAGCTTAAGGGACGGGTTTCTCTACGAGCAGTACTTC. Translation: CACSLRDGFLYEQYF.

The genes are TRBV6-5 and TRBJ2-7; TRBD2 matches 11 bases. After removal of 5 bases from V and 3 bases from J, the junction contained 9 bases not matched to a gene. The CDR3 is 16 amino acids. Germline-derived CDR1 and CDR2 are MNHEY and SVGAGI. The CDR3 DNA follows: TGTGCCAGCAGTAGGACCGGGACTAGCGGCGACTACGAGCAGTACTTC. It is translated as CASSRTGTSGDYEQYF.

The table lists this clonotype with many counts. The V call is TRBV20-1, the J call TRBJ1-2, with 8 bases fitting TRBD1. CDR1 is DFQATT and CDR2 is SNEGSKA in the germline V gene (reference sequence). The V gene end was trimmed by 3 bases and the J gene end by 7 bases; junction bases not matched to a gene: 7. This CDR3 has 13 residues. Here the CDR3 DNA reads TGCAGTGCTAGTATAGAAGACAGGGGTGGCTACACCTTC. It translates to CSASIEDRGGYTF.

The table lists this clonotype with a few counts. This chain joins TRBV11-2 and TRBJ1-6; possible D gene TRBD1, 6 bases. Germline CDR1 reads SGHAT; CDR2 reads FQNNGV. V was cut by 5 bases and J by 7 bases, with 18 bases left in between. This CDR3 is built from 16 residues. DNA of the CDR3: TGTGCCAGCAGCGCATTAGGGGGGCTCCAGAATTCACCCCTCCACTTT. This codes for CASSALGGLQNSPLHF.

This clonotype was seen a handful of times. The chain uses TRBV20-1 and TRBJ1-1; D is perhaps TRBD1 (5 bases). Germline V gene lookup returns CDR1 DFQATT and CDR2 SNEGSKA (reference sequence). V was shortened by 1 base and J by 1 base, with 7 bases between the two germline ends. The CDR3 is made up of 13 amino acids. This CDR3 reads CSARGQKNTEAFF. The CDR3 DNA is TGCAGTGCTAGAGGACAGAAGAACACTGAAGCTTTCTTT.

There are many counts of this clonotype. The chain employs TRBV7-2 and TRBJ2-5; D tentatively fits TRBD1 or TRBD2 (6 bases each). CDR1 and CDR2 (germline): SGHTA, FQGNSA. V lost 5 bases, J lost 1 base, and 11 bases lay in between. CDR3 size: 14 residues. The CDR3 region has the DNA TGTGCCAGCAGCCCCTGGGGGGCCCAAGAGACCCAGTACTTC. It specifies CASSPWGAQETQYF.

This clonotype has at least ten counts. V usage is TRBV2 and J usage is TRBJ2-1, with 7 bases identical to TRBD2. This CDR3 spans 15 amino acids. V was pared by 2 bases and J by 0 bases, with 1 base of the junction left unmatched. CDR1 is SNHLY, CDR2 FYNNEI, per germline. CDR3 protein: CASSESSGSYNEQFF. In DNA form, the CDR3 reads TGTGCCAGCAGTGAATCTAGCGGCTCCTACAATGAGCAGTTCTTC.

This clonotype occurred many times. This chain joins TRBV28 and TRBJ1-1; no definite D call. Germline V gives CDR1 MDHEN, CDR2 SYDVKM. Trimming removed 2 bases from V and 5 bases from J, with 9 bases in between. This CDR3 has 13 amino acids. The DNA for the CDR3 is TGTGCCAGCAGTTTAAAGGGCACGACTGAAGCTTTCTTT. This encodes CASSLKGTTEAFF.